Many counts were recorded for the clone carrying this TCR beta chain. Using its own MiXCR run on the 5' RACE reads, TCRdb lists one record per CDR3 protein. The repertoire holds under 450,000 distinct CDR3 sequences, under 20% seen once, with approximately 12% in the top ten. This sample was taken from a study of identical twins. CDR1 is SGHVS, CDR2 FNYEAQ, per germline. The CDR3 totals 14 residues. The V gene lost 1 base and the J gene lost 11 bases, with 15 bases spanning the gap. The rearrangement joins TRBV7-6 to TRBJ2-1; D is unresolved. Material: naive T cells sorted from blood. The receptor was derived from a man aged 50 or older in good health. The CDR3, as DNA: TGTGCCAGCAGCTTAGGGATCCCTGATTCGAAGCAGTTCTTC. Its translation: CASSLGIPDSKQFF.